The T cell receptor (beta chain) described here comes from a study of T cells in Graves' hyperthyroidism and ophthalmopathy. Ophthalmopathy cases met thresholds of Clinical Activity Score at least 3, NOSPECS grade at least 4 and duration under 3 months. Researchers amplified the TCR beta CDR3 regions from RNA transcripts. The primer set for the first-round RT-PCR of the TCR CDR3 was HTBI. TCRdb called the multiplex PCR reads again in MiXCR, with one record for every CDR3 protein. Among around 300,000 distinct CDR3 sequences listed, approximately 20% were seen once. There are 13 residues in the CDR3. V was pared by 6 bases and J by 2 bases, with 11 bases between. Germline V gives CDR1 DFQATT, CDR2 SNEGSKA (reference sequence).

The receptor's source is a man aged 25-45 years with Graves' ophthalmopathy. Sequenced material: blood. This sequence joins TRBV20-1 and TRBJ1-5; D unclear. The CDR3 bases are TGCAGTGCGGGAGGAGGCGGCAATCAGCCCCAGCATTTT. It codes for CSAGGGGNQPQHF.